This entry lists 22 T cell receptor beta chains sequenced from one sample in a study of control samples from healthy donors and cancer patients. The data were produced by immunoSEQ multiplex PCR, yet TCRdb's version contains in-frame clones alone and is incomplete. In the table there are around 96,000 clones, over 85% of which are singletons. The sequencing sample was made of blood. The receptors here all came from a man between 18 and 29 years old in good health.

The chain uses TRBV5-1 and TRBJ1-4; D is ambiguous. V gave up 4 bases and J gave up 0 bases, with 16 bases separating them. This CDR3 region has 17 residues. Germline assignment: CDR1 SGHRS and CDR2 YFSETQ. In DNA, the CDR3 is TGCGCCAGCAGCCCCGGAAAAGGACGGGCAACTAATGAAAAACTGTTTTTT. It specifies CASSPGKGRATNEKLFF.

The V and J genes are TRBV27 and TRBJ2-7, with a possible D match to TRBD1 (7 bases). Trimming pared 5 bases from V and 7 bases from J, leaving 21 bases between. There are 15 residues in the CDR3. Germline lookup yields CDR1 MNHEY and CDR2 SMNVEV (reference sequence). The CDR3 spells CASSVLGGQSSEQYF. In DNA form, the CDR3 reads TGTGCCAGCAGTGTTTTGGGGGGACAGAGTTCTGAGCAGTACTTC.

The chain uses TRBV6-2 or TRBV6-3 and TRBJ2-2; D is possibly TRBD1 (5 bases). CDR1 is MNHEY and CDR2 is SVGEGT in the germline V gene. The CDR3 runs to 17 residues. Trimming removed 2 bases at V and 0 bases at J, with 13 bases between. For the CDR3, the DNA is TGTGCCAGCAGTTACCCTTCGTCAGGGCCGAACACCGGGGAGCTGTTTTTT. It encodes CASSYPSSGPNTGELFF.

This clone was counted a single time. The rearrangement links TRBV7-2 to TRBJ1-5, with 7 bases matching TRBD1. Per germline, CDR1 SGHTA and CDR2 FQGNSA. The V segment lost 5 bases and the J segment 3 bases; nucleotides outside the gene matches: 4. The CDR3 totals 14 residues. The CDR3, as DNA: TGTGCCAGCAGCCTACAGGGGTTCAATCAGCCCCAGCATTTT. Its protein is CASSLQGFNQPQHF.

This chain joins TRBV9 and TRBJ1-1; 7 nucleotides match TRBD1. Germline V CDR1 and CDR2: SGDLS, YYNGEE. Trimming took 4 bases from V and 0 from J; bases not matched to a gene: 9. CDR3 size: 16 residues. CDR3 in DNA: TGTGCCAGCAGCCCTCGACAGGGCTTCATGAACACTGAAGCTTTCTTT. Its protein product is CASSPRQGFMNTEAFF. Based on the CDR3 plus reference TRBV9 and TRBJ1-1, the full variable domain is DSGVTQTPKHLITATGQRVTLRCSPRSGDLSVYWYQQSLDQGLQFLIQYYNGEERAKGNILERFSAQQFPDLHSELNLSSLELGDSALYFCASSPRQGFMNTEAFFGQGTRLTVV.

The chain uses TRBV4-2 and TRBJ2-7; D unresolved. Germline V gives CDR1 LGHNA, CDR2 YNFKEQ. Trimming pared 1 base from V and 3 bases from J, leaving 16 bases between. CDR3 size: 16 residues. The CDR3 nucleotides read TGTGCCAGCAGCCAAGTAGCTGTCCTTAACTACTACGAGCAGTACTTC. This gives the protein CASSQVAVLNYYEQYF.

V is TRBV11-2 and J is TRBJ2-3; 12 bases agree with TRBD2. The CDR3 consists of 17 residues. Losses at the gene ends were 7 bases for V and 3 bases for J; bases not matched to a gene: 11. The V gene's germline CDR1 is SGHAT and CDR2 FQNNGV. CDR3 coding DNA: TGTGCCAGCATCCCCTTCCCTAGCGGGAGGGCGACAGATACGCAGTATTTT. Amino acid sequence: CASIPFPSGRATDTQYF.

V gene TRBV3-1 (or the pseudogene TRBV3-2) combines with J gene TRBJ2-2; TRBD2 matches 10 bases. Looked up from germline, CDR1 is LGHDT and CDR2 is YNNKEL (reference sequence). Trimming removed 0 bases from V and 9 bases from J; junction bases left unmatched: 19. The CDR3 runs 20 residues. The CDR3 region has the DNA TGTGCCAGCAGCCAAGAATCCACAATCGGCGGAGCGGGAGGGCCCTGGGAGCTGTTTTTT. Amino acids: CASSQESTIGGAGGPWELFF.

The chain links TRBV6-6 to TRBJ2-3; 10 bases agree with TRBD2. The CDR3 runs to 17 residues. Germline V gives CDR1 MNHNY, CDR2 SVGAGI (reference sequence). V shed 5 bases, J shed 3 bases, and the junction held 11 bases outside the gene matches. The DNA for the CDR3 is TGTGCCAGCAGTCTCCTGGCAGCGGGGGGGAGTACAGATACGCAGTATTTT. Its protein product is CASSLLAAGGSTDTQYF.

This clone showed up just a few times. This chain links TRBV5-5 with TRBJ1-1, with 7 nucleotides matching TRBD1. There are 12 residues in the CDR3. Germline values: CDR1 SGHKS, CDR2 YYEKEE (reference sequence). V lost 1 base and J lost 6; bases outside the gene matches: 0. CDR3 nucleotides: TGTGCCAGCAGCTTGCAGGGGGCTGAAGCTTTCTTT. It translates to CASSLQGAEAFF.

The chain has TRBV7-2 and TRBJ2-1; 10 bases match TRBD2. CDR1 SGHTA and CDR2 FQGNSA come from the germline V gene. Trimming cost V 5 bases and J 2 bases; bases outside gene matches: 9. This CDR3 contains 17 residues. CDR3: CASSISITSGAYNEQFF. CDR3 DNA: TGTGCCAGCAGCATTAGCATTACTAGCGGGGCCTACAATGAGCAGTTCTTC.

The genes are TRBV28 and TRBJ1-1; D unresolved. Trimming took 5 bases from V and 0 from J, leaving 19 bases between them. The CDR3 is 17 residues long. Germline V gives CDR1 MDHEN, CDR2 SYDVKM. The CDR3 spells CASSLVFPDTLNTEAFF. Written as DNA, the CDR3 is TGTGCCAGCAGTCTGGTTTTTCCCGACACCCTGAACACTGAAGCTTTCTTT.

The V and J genes are TRBV12-3 or TRBV12-4 and TRBJ1-1, with D possibly TRBD1 on 5 matching bases. Between the trimmed V and J ends, which lost 3 bases and 10 bases, there was a span of 15 bases. CDR3 size: 13 residues. CDR3 amino acids: CASSFNGLGGAFF. For the CDR3, the DNA is TGTGCCAGCAGTTTTAACGGGCTCGGGGGAGCTTTCTTT.

The genes are TRBV27 and TRBJ2-3; D gene ambiguous. V was shortened by 6 bases and J by 1 base, with 11 bases between the two germline ends. The CDR3 runs to 14 residues. Germline V CDR1 and CDR2: MNHEY, SMNVEV (reference sequence). DNA for the CDR3: TGTGCCAGCAGGGATTGGGTCGGCACAGATACGCAGTATTTT. Its translation is CASRDWVGTDTQYF.

The rearrangement links TRBV19 to TRBJ1-2; tentative D call: TRBD1 (5 bases). CDR1 is LNHDA, CDR2 SQIVND, per germline (reference sequence). With 3 bases removed from V and 4 bases from J, the gap between germline ends came to 9 bases. This CDR3 has 13 amino acids. CDR3 DNA: TGTGCCAGTAGTATCCGACAGATCTATGGCTACACCTTC. Residues: CASSIRQIYGYTF.

This chain links TRBV7-9 with TRBJ1-1; the match to TRBD1 covers 8 bases. V shed 5 bases and J 4 bases; nucleotides not matched to a gene: 15. The germline gives CDR1 SEHNR, CDR2 FQNEAQ (reference sequence). The CDR3 sequence is 17 residues long. CDR3 sequence (DNA): TGTGCCAGCAGCCCCCAGACCGGACAGGGCGCGGTCACTGAAGCTTTCTTT. Translation gives CASSPQTGQGAVTEAFF.

The chain uses TRBV11-2 and TRBJ1-1; D gene unclear. The germline V gene encodes CDR1 SGHAT and CDR2 FQNNGV. This CDR3 comprises 15 residues. Trimming left V 4 bases short and J 1 base short, with 13 bases between. The CDR3 DNA follows: TGTGCCAGCAGCTCCTCATACGGACCGAACACTGAAGCTTTCTTT. Amino acid sequence: CASSSSYGPNTEAFF.

This chain joins TRBV19 and TRBJ2-1; TRBD2 aligns across 9 bases. V lost 6 bases, J lost 6 bases, and 12 bases stayed unmatched. This CDR3 region has 16 residues. CDR1 and CDR2 (germline): LNHDA, SQIVND (reference sequence). DNA for the CDR3: TGTGCCAGTAGCTTCGAACAGCGGGAGGAAGGCAATGAGCAGTTCTTC. Translating it yields CASSFEQREEGNEQFF.

This clone has a single count. V is TRBV11-2 and J is TRBJ1-5; 8 bases are shared with TRBD1. Germline CDR1 is SGHAT and CDR2 is FQNNGV. The CDR3 contains 14 residues. The V and J ends lost 1 base and 4 bases, in that order; junction bases with no gene match: 0. As DNA, the CDR3 is TGTGCCAGCAGCTTAGGACAGGGGAATCAGCCCCAGCATTTT. Protein sequence: CASSLGQGNQPQHF.

V is TRBV27 and J is TRBJ2-1; the match to TRBD2 covers 8 bases. The CDR3 consists of 15 residues. The germline gives CDR1 MNHEY, CDR2 SMNVEV (reference sequence). V shed 8 bases and J 1 base; nucleotides not matched to a gene: 7. In DNA, the CDR3 is TGTGCCAGCCGACCCGGGGGGGTGTCCTACAATGAGCAGTTCTTC. It codes for CASRPGGVSYNEQFF.

V gene TRBV29-1 combines with J gene TRBJ2-2; D remains ambiguous. The CDR3 length is 14 residues. Germline V gene data show CDR1 as SQVTM and CDR2 as ANQGSEA. The V gene lost 5 bases and the J gene lost 5 bases, with 15 bases spanning the gap. CDR3 residues: CSVFFGPTTGELFF. CDR3 bases: TGCAGCGTTTTCTTCGGACCGACTACCGGGGAGCTGTTTTTT.

This clone has just a few counts. This rearrangement joins TRBV14 to TRBJ1-3, with 10 bases that match TRBD1. Germline loops: CDR1 SGHDN, CDR2 FVKESK. V trimming: 4 bases; J trimming: 2 bases; junction bases outside the gene matches: 5. CDR3 length: 16 amino acids. DNA of the CDR3: TGTGCCAGCAGCCGTCCCGGGACAGGGGCTGGAAACACCATATATTTT. Its protein product is CASSRPGTGAGNTIYF.